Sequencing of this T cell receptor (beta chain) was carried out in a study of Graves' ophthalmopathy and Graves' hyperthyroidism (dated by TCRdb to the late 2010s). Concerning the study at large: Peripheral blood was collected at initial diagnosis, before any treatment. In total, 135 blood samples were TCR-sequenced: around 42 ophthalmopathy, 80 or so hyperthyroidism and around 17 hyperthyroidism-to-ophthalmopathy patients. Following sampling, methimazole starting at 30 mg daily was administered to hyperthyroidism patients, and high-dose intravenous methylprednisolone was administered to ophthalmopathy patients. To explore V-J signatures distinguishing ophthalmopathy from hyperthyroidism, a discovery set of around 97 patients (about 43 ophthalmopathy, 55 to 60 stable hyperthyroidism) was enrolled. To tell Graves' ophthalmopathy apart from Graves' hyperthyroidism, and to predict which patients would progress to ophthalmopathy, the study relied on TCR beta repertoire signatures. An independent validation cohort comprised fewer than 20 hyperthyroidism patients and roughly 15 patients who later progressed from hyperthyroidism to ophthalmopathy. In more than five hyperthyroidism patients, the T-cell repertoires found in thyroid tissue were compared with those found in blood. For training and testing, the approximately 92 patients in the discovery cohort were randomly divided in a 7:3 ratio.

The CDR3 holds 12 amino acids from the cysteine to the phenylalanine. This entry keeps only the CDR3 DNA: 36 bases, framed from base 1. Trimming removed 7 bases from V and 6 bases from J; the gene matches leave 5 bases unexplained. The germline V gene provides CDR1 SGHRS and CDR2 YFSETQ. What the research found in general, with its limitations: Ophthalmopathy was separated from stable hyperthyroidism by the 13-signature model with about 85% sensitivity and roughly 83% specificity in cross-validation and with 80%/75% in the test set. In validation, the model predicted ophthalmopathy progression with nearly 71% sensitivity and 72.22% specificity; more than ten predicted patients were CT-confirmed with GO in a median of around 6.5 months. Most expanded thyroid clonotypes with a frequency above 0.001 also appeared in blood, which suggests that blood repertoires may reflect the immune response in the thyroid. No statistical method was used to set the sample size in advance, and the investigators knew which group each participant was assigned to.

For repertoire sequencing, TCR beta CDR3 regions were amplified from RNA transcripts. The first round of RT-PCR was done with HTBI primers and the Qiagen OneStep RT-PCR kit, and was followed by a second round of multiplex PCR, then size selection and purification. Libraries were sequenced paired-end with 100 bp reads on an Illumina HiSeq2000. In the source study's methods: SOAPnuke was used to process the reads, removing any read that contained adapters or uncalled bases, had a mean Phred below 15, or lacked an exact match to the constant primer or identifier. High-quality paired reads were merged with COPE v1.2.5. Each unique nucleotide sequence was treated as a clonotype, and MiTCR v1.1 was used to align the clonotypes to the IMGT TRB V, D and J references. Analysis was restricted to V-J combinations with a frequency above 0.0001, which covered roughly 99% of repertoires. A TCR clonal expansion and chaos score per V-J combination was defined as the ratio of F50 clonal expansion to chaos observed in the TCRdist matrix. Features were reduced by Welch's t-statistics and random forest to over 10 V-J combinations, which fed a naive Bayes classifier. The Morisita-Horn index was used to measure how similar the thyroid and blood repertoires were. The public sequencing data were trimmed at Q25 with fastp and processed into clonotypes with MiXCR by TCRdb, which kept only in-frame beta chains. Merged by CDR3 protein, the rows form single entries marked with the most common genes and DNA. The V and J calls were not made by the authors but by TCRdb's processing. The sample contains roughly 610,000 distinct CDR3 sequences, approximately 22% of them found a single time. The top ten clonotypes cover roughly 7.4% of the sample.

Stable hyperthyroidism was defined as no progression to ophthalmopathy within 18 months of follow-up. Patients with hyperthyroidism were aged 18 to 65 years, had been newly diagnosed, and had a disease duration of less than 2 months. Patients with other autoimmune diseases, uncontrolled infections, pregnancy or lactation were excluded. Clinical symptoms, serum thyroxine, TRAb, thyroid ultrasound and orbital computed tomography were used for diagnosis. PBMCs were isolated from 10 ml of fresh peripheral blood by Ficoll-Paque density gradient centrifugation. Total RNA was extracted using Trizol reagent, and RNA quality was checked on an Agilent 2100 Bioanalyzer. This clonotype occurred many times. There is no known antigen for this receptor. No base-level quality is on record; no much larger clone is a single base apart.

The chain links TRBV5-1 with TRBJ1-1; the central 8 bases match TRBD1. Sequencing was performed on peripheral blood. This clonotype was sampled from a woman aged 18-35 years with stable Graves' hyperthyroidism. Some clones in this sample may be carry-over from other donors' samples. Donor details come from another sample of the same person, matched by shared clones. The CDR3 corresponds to CASSDRGPEAFF. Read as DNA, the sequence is TGCGCCAGCTCAGACAGGGGCCCTGAAGCTTTCTTT.